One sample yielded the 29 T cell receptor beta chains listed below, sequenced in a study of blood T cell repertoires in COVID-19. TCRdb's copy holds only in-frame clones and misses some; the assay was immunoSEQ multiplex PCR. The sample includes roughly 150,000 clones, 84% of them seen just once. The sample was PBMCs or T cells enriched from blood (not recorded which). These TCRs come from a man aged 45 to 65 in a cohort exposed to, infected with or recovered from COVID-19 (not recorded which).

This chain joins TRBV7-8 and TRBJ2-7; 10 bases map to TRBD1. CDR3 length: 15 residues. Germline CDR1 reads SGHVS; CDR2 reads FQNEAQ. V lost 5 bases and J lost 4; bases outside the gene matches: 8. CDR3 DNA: TGTGCCAGCAGCCTATCGGGACAGGGGAGTTACGAGCAGTACTTC. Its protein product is CASSLSGQGSYEQYF.

The CDR3 DNA reads as TGTGCCAGCAGCCAACGGGGGACAGGGAGTAGGGTAAACTTGTTTTTT. Translating it yields CASSQRGTGSRVNLFF. The chain has TRBV3-1 (or the pseudogene TRBV3-2) and TRBJ2-2, with 9 positions matching TRBD1. The CDR3 contains 16 residues. CDR1 is LGHDT and CDR2 is YNNKEL in the germline V gene (reference sequence). With 2 bases clipped from V and 15 bases from J, the junction kept 16 bases outside the gene matches.

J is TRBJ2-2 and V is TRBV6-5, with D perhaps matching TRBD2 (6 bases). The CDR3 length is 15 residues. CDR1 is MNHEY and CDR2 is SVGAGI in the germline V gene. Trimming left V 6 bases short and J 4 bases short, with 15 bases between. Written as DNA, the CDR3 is TGTGCCAGCAGAAGCCGGTCGGGGGTCACCGGGGAGCTGTTTTTT. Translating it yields CASRSRSGVTGELFF.

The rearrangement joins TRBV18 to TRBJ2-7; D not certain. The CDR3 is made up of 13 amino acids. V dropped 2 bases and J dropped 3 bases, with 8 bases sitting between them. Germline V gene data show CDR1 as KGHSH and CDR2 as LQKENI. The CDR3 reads CASSPGPDYEQYF. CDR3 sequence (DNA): TGTGCCAGCTCACCAGGCCCCGACTACGAGCAGTACTTC.

The CDR3 DNA is TGTGCCAGCAGCGTAGGCGGGAGAAACACAGATACGCAGTATTTT. This sequence encodes CASSVGGRNTDTQYF. This chain connects TRBV9 to TRBJ2-3; 7 bases agree with TRBD2. The length of the CDR3 is 15 residues. J lost 2 bases, V lost 0 bases, and 3 bases had no gene match. Germline-derived CDR1 and CDR2 are SGDLS and YYNGEE.

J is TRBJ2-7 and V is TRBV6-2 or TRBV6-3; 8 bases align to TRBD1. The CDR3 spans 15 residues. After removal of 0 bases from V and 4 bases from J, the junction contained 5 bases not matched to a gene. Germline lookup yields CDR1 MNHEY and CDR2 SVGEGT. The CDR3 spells CASSYSGQVHYEQYF. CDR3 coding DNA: TGTGCCAGCAGTTACTCGGGACAGGTTCATTACGAGCAGTACTTC.

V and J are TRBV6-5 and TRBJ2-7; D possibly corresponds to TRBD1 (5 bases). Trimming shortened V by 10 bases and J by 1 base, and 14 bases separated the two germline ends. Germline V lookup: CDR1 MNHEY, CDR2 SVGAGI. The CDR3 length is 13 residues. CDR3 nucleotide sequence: TGTGCCACCACGACAGTTTCGTCCTACGAGCAGTACTTC. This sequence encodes CATTTVSSYEQYF.

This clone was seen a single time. The CDR3 region has the DNA TGCGCCAGCAGTGAGTCAGGGGTTAACTATGGCTACACCTTC. It encodes CASSESGVNYGYTF. The V gene is TRBV10-2, the J gene TRBJ1-2; a possible D gene is TRBD1 (5 bases). There are 14 residues in the CDR3. V was cut by 0 bases and J by 1 base, with 6 bases left in between. Germline CDR1 and CDR2: WSHSY and SAAADI.

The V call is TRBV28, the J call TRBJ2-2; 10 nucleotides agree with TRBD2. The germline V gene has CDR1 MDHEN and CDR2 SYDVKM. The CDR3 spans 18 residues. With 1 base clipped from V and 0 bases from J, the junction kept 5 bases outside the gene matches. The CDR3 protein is CASSLLGSGRPNTGELFF. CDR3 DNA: TGTGCCAGCAGTTTATTGGGTAGCGGGAGGCCGAACACCGGGGAGCTGTTTTTT. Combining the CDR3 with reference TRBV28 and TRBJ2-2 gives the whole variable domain DVKVTQSSRYLVKRTGEKVFLECVQDMDHENMFWYRQDPGLGLRLIYFSYDVKMKEKGDIPEGYSVSREKKERFSLILESASTNQTSMYLCASSLLGSGRPNTGELFFGEGSRLTVL.

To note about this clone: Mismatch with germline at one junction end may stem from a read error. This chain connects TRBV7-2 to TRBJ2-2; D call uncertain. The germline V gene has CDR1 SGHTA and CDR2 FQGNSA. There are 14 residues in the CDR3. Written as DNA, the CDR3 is TGTGCCAGCGGCTTAGGCGTCGCAACCGGGGAGCTGTTTTTT. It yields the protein CASGLGVATGELFF.

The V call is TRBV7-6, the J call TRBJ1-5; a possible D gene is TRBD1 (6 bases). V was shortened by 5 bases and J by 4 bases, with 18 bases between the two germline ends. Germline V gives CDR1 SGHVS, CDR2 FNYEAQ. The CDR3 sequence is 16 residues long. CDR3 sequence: CASSQGPRQLNQPQHF. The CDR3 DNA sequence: TGTGCCAGCAGCCAGGGGCCCCGCCAGCTTAATCAGCCCCAGCATTTT.

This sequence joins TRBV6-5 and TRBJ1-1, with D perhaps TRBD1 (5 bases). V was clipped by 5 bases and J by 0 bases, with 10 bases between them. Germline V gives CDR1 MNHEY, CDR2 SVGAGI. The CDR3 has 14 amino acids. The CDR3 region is CASSLDSLNTEAFF. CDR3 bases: TGTGCCAGCAGTCTAGACAGTCTGAACACTGAAGCTTTCTTT.

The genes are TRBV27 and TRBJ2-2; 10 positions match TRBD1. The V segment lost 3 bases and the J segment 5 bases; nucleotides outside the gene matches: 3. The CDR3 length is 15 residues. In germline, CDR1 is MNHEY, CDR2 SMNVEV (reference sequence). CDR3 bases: TGTGCCAGCAGTTTTGGACAGGGGGAGACCGGGGAGCTGTTTTTT. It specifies CASSFGQGETGELFF.

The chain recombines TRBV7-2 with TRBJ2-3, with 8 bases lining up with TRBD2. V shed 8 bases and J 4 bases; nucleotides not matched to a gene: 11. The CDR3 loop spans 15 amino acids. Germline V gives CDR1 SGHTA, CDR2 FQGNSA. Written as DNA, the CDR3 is TGTGCCAGCGCCTTGATGGCGGGAGGAGCAGATACGCAGTATTTT. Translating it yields CASALMAGGADTQYF.

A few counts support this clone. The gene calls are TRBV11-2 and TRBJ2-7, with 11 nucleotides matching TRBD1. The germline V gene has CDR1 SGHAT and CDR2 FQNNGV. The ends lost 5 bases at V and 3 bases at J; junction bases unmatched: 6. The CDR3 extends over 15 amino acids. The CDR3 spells CASSPTGTGGYEQYF. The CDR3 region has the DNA TGTGCCAGCAGCCCAACCGGGACAGGGGGCTACGAGCAGTACTTC.

The CDR3 nucleotides read TGTGCCAGCAGTGAAAATAGTCTTGAGCAGTTCTTC. Translated: CASSENSLEQFF. V gene TRBV2 combines with J gene TRBJ2-1, with D uncertain. The CDR3 loop spans 12 amino acids. Germline CDR1 SNHLY, CDR2 FYNNEI. V was clipped by 2 bases and J by 9 bases, with 8 bases between them.

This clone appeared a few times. The CDR3 sequence: CASSPPGQKNTEAFF. The CDR3 DNA follows: TGTGCCAGCAGTCCGCCTGGACAGAAGAACACTGAAGCTTTCTTT. V gene TRBV6-2 or TRBV6-3 combines with J gene TRBJ1-1; D is perhaps TRBD1 (6 bases). The CDR3 is 15 amino acids. V was shortened by 5 bases and J by 1 base, with 14 bases between the two germline ends. CDR1 and CDR2 from the germline V gene are MNHEY and SVGEGT.

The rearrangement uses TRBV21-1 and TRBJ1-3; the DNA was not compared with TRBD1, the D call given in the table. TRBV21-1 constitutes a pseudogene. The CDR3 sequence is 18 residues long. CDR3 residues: CASSKEGQGPSSGNTIYF. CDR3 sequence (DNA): TGTGCCAGCAGCAAAGAGGGACAGGGACCCAGCTCTGGAAACACCATATATTTT.

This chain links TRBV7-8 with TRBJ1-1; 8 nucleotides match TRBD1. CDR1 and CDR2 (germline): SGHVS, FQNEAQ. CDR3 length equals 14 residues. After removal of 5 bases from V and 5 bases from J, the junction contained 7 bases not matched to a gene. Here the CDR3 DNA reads TGTGCCAGCAGCGTGGACAGGGTGGGGACTGAAGCTTTCTTT. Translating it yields CASSVDRVGTEAFF.

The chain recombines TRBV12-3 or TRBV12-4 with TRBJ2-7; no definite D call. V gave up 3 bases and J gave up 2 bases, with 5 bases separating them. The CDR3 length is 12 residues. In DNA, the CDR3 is TGTGCCAGCAGTTTGTCTACCTACGAGCAGTACTTC. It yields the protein CASSLSTYEQYF.

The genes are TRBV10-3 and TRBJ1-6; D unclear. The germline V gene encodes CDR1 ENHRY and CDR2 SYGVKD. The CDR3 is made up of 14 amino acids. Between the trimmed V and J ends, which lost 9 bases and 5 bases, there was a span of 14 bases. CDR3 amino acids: CAMTKDGNNSPLHF. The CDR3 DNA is TGTGCCATGACTAAAGACGGCAATAATTCACCCCTCCACTTT.

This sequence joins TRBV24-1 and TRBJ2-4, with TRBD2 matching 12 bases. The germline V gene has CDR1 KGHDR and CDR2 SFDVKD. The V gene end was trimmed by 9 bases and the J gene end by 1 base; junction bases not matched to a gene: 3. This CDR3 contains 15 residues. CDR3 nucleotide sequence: TGTGCCACCTCTAGCGGGGGGGCGGCCAAAAACATTCAGTACTTC. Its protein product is CATSSGGAAKNIQYF.

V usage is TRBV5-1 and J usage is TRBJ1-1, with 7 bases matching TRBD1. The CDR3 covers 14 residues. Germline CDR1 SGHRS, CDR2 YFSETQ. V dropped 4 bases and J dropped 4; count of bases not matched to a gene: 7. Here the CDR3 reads CASSQTGASTEAFF. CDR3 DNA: TGCGCCAGCAGCCAAACAGGGGCAAGCACTGAAGCTTTCTTT.

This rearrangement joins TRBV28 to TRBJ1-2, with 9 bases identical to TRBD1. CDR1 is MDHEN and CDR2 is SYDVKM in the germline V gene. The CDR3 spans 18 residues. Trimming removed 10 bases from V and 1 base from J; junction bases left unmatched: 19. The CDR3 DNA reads TGTGCCACCAAGGCTAGCCCGGGACAGGGACGGCGTAACTATGGCTACACCTTC. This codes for CATKASPGQGRRNYGYTF.

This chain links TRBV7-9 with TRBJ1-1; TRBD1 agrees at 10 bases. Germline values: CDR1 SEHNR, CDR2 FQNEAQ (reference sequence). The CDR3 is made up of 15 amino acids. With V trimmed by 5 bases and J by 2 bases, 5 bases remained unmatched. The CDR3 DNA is TGTGCCAGCAGCCCTCGGACAGGGGGTAACACTGAAGCTTTCTTT. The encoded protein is CASSPRTGGNTEAFF.

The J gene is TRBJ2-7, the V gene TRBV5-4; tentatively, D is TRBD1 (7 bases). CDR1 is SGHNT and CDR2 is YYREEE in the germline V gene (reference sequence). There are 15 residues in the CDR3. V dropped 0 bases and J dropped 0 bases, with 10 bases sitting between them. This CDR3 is CASSLGGTVSYEQYF. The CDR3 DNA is TGTGCCAGCAGCTTGGGCGGGACAGTCTCCTACGAGCAGTACTTC.

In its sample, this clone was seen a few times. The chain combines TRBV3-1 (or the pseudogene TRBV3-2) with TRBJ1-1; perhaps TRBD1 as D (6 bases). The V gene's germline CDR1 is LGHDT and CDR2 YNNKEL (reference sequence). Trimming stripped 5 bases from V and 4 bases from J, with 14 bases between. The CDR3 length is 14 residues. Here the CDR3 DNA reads TGTGCCAGCAGCTACCGACAGGCGTCCACTGAAGCTTTCTTT. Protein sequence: CASSYRQASTEAFF.

Here the CDR3 reads CASSWDGDRAYNEQFF. The CDR3 DNA follows: TGCGCCAGCAGCTGGGATGGGGACAGGGCCTACAATGAGCAGTTCTTC. The V gene is TRBV5-1, the J gene TRBJ2-1, with 9 nucleotides matching TRBD1. The germline gives CDR1 SGHRS, CDR2 YFSETQ. CDR3 length: 16 amino acids. V dropped 3 bases and J dropped 2; count of bases not matched to a gene: 6. Complete variable domain (other parts from reference TRBV5-1 and TRBJ2-1): KAGVTQTPRYLIKTRGQQVTLSCSPISGHRSVSWYQQTPGQGLQFLFEYFSETQRNKGNFPGRFSGRQFSNSRSEMNVSTLELGDSALYLCASSWDGDRAYNEQFFGPGTRLTVL.

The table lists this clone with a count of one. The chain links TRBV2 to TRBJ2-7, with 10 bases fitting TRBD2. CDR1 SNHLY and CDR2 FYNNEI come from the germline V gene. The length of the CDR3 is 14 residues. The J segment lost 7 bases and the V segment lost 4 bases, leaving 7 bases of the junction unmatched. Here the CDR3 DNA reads TGTGCCAGCAGTGTTCTAGCGGGAGTGGGGGAGCAGTACTTC. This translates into CASSVLAGVGEQYF.